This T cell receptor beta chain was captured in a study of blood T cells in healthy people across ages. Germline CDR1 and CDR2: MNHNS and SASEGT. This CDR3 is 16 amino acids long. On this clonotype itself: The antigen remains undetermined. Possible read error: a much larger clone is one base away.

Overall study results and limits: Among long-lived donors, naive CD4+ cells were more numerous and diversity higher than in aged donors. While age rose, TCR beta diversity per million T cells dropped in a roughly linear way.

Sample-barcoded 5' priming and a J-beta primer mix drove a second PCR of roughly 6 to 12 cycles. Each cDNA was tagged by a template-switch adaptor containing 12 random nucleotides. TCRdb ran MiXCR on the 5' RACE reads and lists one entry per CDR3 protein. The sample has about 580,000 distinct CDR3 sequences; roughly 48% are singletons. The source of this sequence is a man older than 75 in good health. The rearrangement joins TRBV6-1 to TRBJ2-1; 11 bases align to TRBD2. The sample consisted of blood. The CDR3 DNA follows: TGTGCCAGCAGTGACCTAGCGGGAGGTTCCTACAATGAGCAGCTCTTC. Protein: CASSDLAGGSYNEQLF.